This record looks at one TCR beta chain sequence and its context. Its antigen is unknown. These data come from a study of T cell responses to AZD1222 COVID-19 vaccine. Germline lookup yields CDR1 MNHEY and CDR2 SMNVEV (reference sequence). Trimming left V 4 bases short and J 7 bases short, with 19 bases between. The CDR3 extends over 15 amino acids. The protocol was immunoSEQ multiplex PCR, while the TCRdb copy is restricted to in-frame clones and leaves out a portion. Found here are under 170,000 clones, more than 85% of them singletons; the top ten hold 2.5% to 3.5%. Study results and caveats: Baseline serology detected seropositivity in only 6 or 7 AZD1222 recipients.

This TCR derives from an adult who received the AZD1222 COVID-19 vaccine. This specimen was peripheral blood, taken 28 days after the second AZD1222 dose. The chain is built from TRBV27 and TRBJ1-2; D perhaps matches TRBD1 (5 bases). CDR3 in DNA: TGTGCCAGCAGTTCCCTCCTGCGCGGGGGAGGTGGCTACACCTTC. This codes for CASSSLLRGGGGYTF.